This T cell receptor (beta chain) was found in a study of blood T cells in healthy people across ages. This CDR3 has 17 residues. Losses at the gene ends were 4 bases for V and 6 bases for J; bases not matched to a gene: 9. Germline V CDR1 and CDR2: SEHNR, FQNEAQ (reference sequence). Sample-barcoded 5' priming and a J-beta primer mix drove a second PCR of about 6 to 12 cycles. Every cDNA molecule bore a tag from a template-switch adaptor containing 12 random nucleotides. TCRdb used MiXCR to reprocess the 5' RACE reads, holding one entry per CDR3 protein. Altogether about a million distinct CDR3 sequences are present, approximately 50% being singletons, with the ten largest covering around a fifth.

The J gene is TRBJ2-4, the V gene TRBV7-9; 13 positions match TRBD2. What was sequenced was blood. The receptor was isolated from a woman in her sixties or seventies in good health. The CDR3 loop is CASSYLLAGGPGNIQYF. CDR3 bases: TGTGCCAGCAGCTATTTACTAGCGGGAGGGCCGGGAAACATTCAGTACTTC. Together with reference TRBV7-9 and TRBJ2-4, the CDR3 gives the full variable domain: DTGVSQNPRHKITKRGQNVTFRCDPISEHNRLYWYRQTLGQGPEFLTYFQNEAQLEKSRLLSDRFSAERPKGSFSTLEIQRTEQGDSAMYLCASSYLLAGGPGNIQYFGAGTRLSVL.